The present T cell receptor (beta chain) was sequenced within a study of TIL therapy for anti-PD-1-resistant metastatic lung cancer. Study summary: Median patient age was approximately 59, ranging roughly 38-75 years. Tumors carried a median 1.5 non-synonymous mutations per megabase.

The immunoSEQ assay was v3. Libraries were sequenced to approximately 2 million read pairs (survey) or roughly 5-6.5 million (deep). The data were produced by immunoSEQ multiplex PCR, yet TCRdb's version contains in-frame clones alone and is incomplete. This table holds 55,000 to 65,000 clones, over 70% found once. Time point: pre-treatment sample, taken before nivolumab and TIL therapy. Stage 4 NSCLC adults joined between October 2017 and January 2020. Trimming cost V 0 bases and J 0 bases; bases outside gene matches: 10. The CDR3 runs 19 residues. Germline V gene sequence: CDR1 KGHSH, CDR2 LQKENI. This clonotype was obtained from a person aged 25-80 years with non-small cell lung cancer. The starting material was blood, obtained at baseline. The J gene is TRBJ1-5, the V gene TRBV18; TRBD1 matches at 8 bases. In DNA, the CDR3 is TGTGCCAGCTCACCACCAGGCACAGGGGGTTCAAATAGCAATCAGCCCCAGCATTTT. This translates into CASSPPGTGGSNSNQPQHF.